Sequencing of this T cell receptor beta chain was carried out in a study of blood T cell repertoires in COVID-19. Study summary: There were acute and convalescent COVID-19 samples, and they came from the United States, Italy and Spain. The analysed material was cDNA or gDNA that came from T cells, B-cell-depleted T cells, or PBMCs.

Original analysis: Cell counts per sample came from amplifying reference gene primers. Profiled with immunoSEQ multiplex PCR; TCRdb holds only in-frame clones, not every one. The DNA gave D and trimming, while V, J and clone size come from that table. Of fewer than 250,000 clones listed, approximately 82% are singletons. Germline assignment: CDR1 SGDLS and CDR2 YYNGEE. This CDR3 has 14 amino acids. The V segment lost 0 bases and the J segment 6 bases; nucleotides outside the gene matches: 1. The sequenced sample was peripheral blood. This chain uses TRBV9 with TRBJ2-7, with 12 nucleotides matching TRBD2. The source of this sequence is a woman aged 50 to 65 with acute or convalescent COVID-19. The CDR3, as DNA: TGTGCCAGCAGCGTAGCTAGCGGGAGGGGCGAGCAGTACTTC. This translates into CASSVASGRGEQYF.